This record covers a single TCR beta chain. Other DNA sequences in the sample encode the same CDR3. Adults between roughly 18 and 90 years of age took part from about two dozen US areas. Cohort allocation depended upon clinical history that participants reported. Recovered Cohort 3 donors showed two negative PCRs, clearance, or symptom resolution. The sample comes from a study of blood T cell repertoires in COVID-19. Trimming cost V 0 bases and J 1 base; bases outside gene matches: 4. Per the germline V gene, CDR1 is LGHNA and CDR2 is YSLEER. The CDR3 consists of 16 residues. Only in-frame clones appear in the TCRdb table, and some are missing; sequencing was by immunoSEQ multiplex PCR. This sample carries a few hundred thousand clones, about 91% of them seen once, and the ten largest clones take around 9.5%.

The specimen was PBMCs or T cells enriched from blood (not recorded which). This clonotype was sampled from a woman in her thirties or forties who had recovered from COVID-19. J is TRBJ2-7 and V is TRBV4-3; TRBD1 matches 9 bases. CDR3: CASSQDRGQGSYEQYF. In nucleotides, the CDR3 is TGCGCCAGCAGCCAAGACAGGGGACAGGGTTCCTACGAGCAGTACTTC.